These 14 T cell receptor beta chains were sequenced from one sample in a study of control samples from healthy donors and cancer patients (TCRdb year 2020). Library preparation used the immunoSEQ multiplex PCR assay. Drawn from immuneACCESS, this table holds only the in-frame rearrangements with V and J called that TCRdb kept. Clones are partly lost; checked studies trace under half to an unresolved V gene and leave the rest unexplained. This sample gives under 140,000 clones in total; approximately 87% of them show up just once. The biggest ten clones account for around 3.5% of the sample. The sequenced material came from PBMCs. The receptor set was obtained from a woman aged 55-69 years with lung cancer.

The chain uses TRBV12-3 or TRBV12-4 and TRBJ2-7; 11 bases are shared with TRBD2. Germline trimming cut 6 bases from V and 4 bases from J; bases unmatched to any gene: 2. The CDR3 contains 13 residues. The CDR3 reads CASRLAGGYEQYF. CDR3 nucleotide sequence: TGTGCCAGCAGGCTAGCGGGAGGTTACGAGCAGTACTTC.

V gene TRBV24-1 combines with J gene TRBJ1-5, with TRBD1 as a possible D gene (5 bases). V was clipped by 4 bases and J by 4 bases, with 13 bases between them. Germline V gene data show CDR1 as KGHDR and CDR2 as SFDVKD. The CDR3 extends over 15 amino acids. The DNA for the CDR3 is TGTGCCACCAGTGACCCAGGGCTAGAGAATCAGCCCCAGCATTTT. It codes for CATSDPGLENQPQHF.

This clone was found once. The chain is built from TRBV5-1 and TRBJ2-7; possibly TRBD2 for D (6 bases). Germline loops: CDR1 SGHRS, CDR2 YFSETQ. The CDR3 loop spans 14 amino acids. V was clipped by 4 bases and J by 2 bases, with 13 bases between them. The DNA for the CDR3 is TGCGCCAGCAGCCCCGGGGGTAAACCCTACGAGCAGTACTTC. Protein product: CASSPGGKPYEQYF.

The gene calls are TRBV7-9 and TRBJ1-3; D not certain. V shed 6 bases and J shed 0 bases, with 12 bases lying between them. The CDR3 spans 15 residues. Germline V gene sequence: CDR1 SEHNR, CDR2 FQNEAQ (reference sequence). The CDR3 nucleotides are TGTGCCAGCAGACCCGACGGTTTCTCTGGAAACACCATATATTTT. The encoded protein is CASRPDGFSGNTIYF. The full variable domain, in which reference TRBV7-9 and TRBJ1-3 provide the parts outside the CDR3, is DTGVSQNPRHKITKRGQNVTFRCDPISEHNRLYWYRQTLGQGPEFLTYFQNEAQLEKSRLLSDRFSAERPKGSFSTLEIQRTEQGDSAMYLCASRPDGFSGNTIYFGEGSWLTVV.

In this sample, this clone turned up once. The rearrangement joins TRBV7-6 to TRBJ1-1; 8 bases are shared with TRBD1. The germline CDR1 and CDR2 sequences are SGHVS and FNYEAQ. The ends lost 3 bases at V and 1 base at J; junction bases unmatched: 10. This CDR3 comprises 17 residues. The CDR3 nucleotides read TGTGCCAGCAGCTTTCCCGGACAGGGTGCTCCGAACACTGAAGCTTTCTTT. Amino acids: CASSFPGQGAPNTEAFF.

This chain uses TRBV19 with TRBJ2-1, with 7 nucleotides matching TRBD2. This CDR3 comprises 17 residues. CDR1 LNHDA and CDR2 SQIVND come from the germline V gene (reference sequence). Trimming took 0 bases from V and 2 from J; bases not matched to a gene: 7. The CDR3 protein is CASSIDQAGKAYNEQFF. CDR3 coding DNA: TGTGCCAGTAGTATAGATCAAGCGGGAAAGGCCTACAATGAGCAGTTCTTC. Looking up the rest from reference TRBV19 and TRBJ2-1 gives the full variable domain: DGGITQSPKYLFRKEGQNVTLSCEQNLNHDAMYWYRQDPGQGLRLIYYSQIVNDFQKGDIAEGYSVSREKKESFPLTVTSAQKNPTAFYLCASSIDQAGKAYNEQFFGPGTRLTVL.

The CDR3 region has the DNA TGTGCCAGCAGAACAACGGGAGGACCCCAGTTCTTC. Translation: CASRTTGGPQFF. V gene TRBV28 combines with J gene TRBJ2-1; 7 bases map to TRBD2. The CDR3 consists of 12 residues. Per germline, CDR1 MDHEN and CDR2 SYDVKM. Trimming at V came to 6 bases and at J to 13 bases, leaving 9 bases not matched to a gene. Looking up the rest from reference TRBV28 and TRBJ2-1 gives the full variable domain: DVKVTQSSRYLVKRTGEKVFLECVQDMDHENMFWYRQDPGLGLRLIYFSYDVKMKEKGDIPEGYSVSREKKERFSLILESASTNQTSMYLCASRTTGGPQFFGPGTRLTVL.

The chain combines TRBV19 with TRBJ2-5; TRBD1 agrees at 11 bases. Germline CDR1 reads LNHDA; CDR2 reads SQIVND (reference sequence). The CDR3 has 15 amino acids. V shed 9 bases, J shed 1 base, and the junction held 7 bases outside the gene matches. The CDR3 region is CASGTGGSFQETQYF. CDR3 coding DNA: TGTGCCAGCGGGACAGGGGGGTCTTTCCAAGAGACCCAGTACTTC.

The chain combines TRBV6-4 with TRBJ2-3, with unresolved D. The V gene lost 2 bases and the J gene lost 1 base, with 7 bases spanning the gap. The CDR3 spans 14 residues. Per the germline V gene, CDR1 is MRHNA and CDR2 is SNTAGT. In DNA, the CDR3 is TGTGCCAGCAGTGACAGGGCGGGCACAGATACGCAGTATTTT. Its translation: CASSDRAGTDTQYF.

The rearrangement links TRBV15 to TRBJ1-5, with D maybe TRBD1 (6 bases). Germline V lookup: CDR1 LNHNV, CDR2 YYDKDF (reference sequence). Trimming shortened V by 0 bases and J by 4 bases, and 7 bases separated the two germline ends. The CDR3 spans 14 residues. CDR3 bases: TGTGCCACCAGCAGAGAAGGGGGGAATCAGCCCCAGCATTTT. Its protein product is CATSREGGNQPQHF.

The chain employs TRBV7-8 and TRBJ1-3; 7 bases line up with TRBD1. The length of the CDR3 is 13 residues. The germline V gene encodes CDR1 SGHVS and CDR2 FQNEAQ. V shed 4 bases and J 4 bases; nucleotides not matched to a gene: 1. For the CDR3, the DNA is TGTGCCAGCAGCTGGGACAGAGGAAACACCATATATTTT. It translates to CASSWDRGNTIYF.

The CDR3 region is CASSYSGRGGTDTQYF. The CDR3 DNA follows: TGTGCCAGCAGTTACTCGGGGAGGGGAGGCACAGATACGCAGTATTTT. The chain combines TRBV6-5 with TRBJ2-3; 7 bases are a match to TRBD2. V lost 0 bases to trimming and J lost 1 base; unmatched junction nucleotides: 4. Germline CDR1 and CDR2: MNHEY and SVGAGI. CDR3 length: 16 residues.

V is TRBV2 and J is TRBJ2-3; either TRBD1 or TRBD2 may supply D (5 bases each). The CDR3 length is 14 residues. Trimming removed 7 bases at V and 3 bases at J, with 14 bases between. Germline CDR1 SNHLY, CDR2 FYNNEI. The CDR3 coding sequence is TGTGCCAGCAATTTGGCAGGGAGTACAGATACGCAGTATTTT. Amino acid sequence: CASNLAGSTDTQYF.

Of note for this clone: The same CDR3 can be traced to other DNA sequences in this sample. V usage is TRBV19 and J usage is TRBJ1-1; TRBD1 matches at 7 bases. Trimming cost V 5 bases and J 0 bases; bases outside gene matches: 3. Germline values: CDR1 LNHDA, CDR2 SQIVND (reference sequence). This CDR3 region has 14 residues. As DNA, the CDR3 is TGTGCCAGTAGTGTCGACAGGGTGAACACTGAAGCTTTCTTT. This encodes CASSVDRVNTEAFF. The full variable domain, its missing parts supplied by reference TRBV19 and TRBJ1-1, is DGGITQSPKYLFRKEGQNVTLSCEQNLNHDAMYWYRQDPGQGLRLIYYSQIVNDFQKGDIAEGYSVSREKKESFPLTVTSAQKNPTAFYLCASSVDRVNTEAFFGQGTRLTVV.